This TCR beta chain was observed in a study of T cell responses to AZD1222 COVID-19 vaccine. Turning to the study itself: Second doses that came at about 4 or about 12 weeks were put together. Findings of the study overall: Unmutated regions of variants are reportedly targeted by nearly half of spike-specific TCRs. Baseline seropositivity occurred in only a handful of AZD1222 recipients. Mostly white British, mostly female donors; authors suggested clonal diversity may be underestimated.

For this clone: Its antigen is not identified.

Sequencing used immunoSEQ multiplex PCR; TCRdb keeps in-frame clones, though not all of them. This sample has around 160,000 clones, with roughly 91% found just once. The CDR3 is 16 residues long. Looked up from germline, CDR1 is MGHRA and CDR2 is YSYEKL. The germline V and J ends were trimmed by 1 base and 3 bases, with 13 bases remaining between them. This receptor was identified in an adult in good health. This chain joins TRBV4-1 and TRBJ1-5; D call uncertain. The sequences come from peripheral blood, collected on day 0 of AZD1222 vaccination. The CDR3 DNA is TGCGCCAGCAGCCAAGTGGGAGTTCCGCCCAATCAGCCCCAGCATTTT. This sequence encodes CASSQVGVPPNQPQHF.